The present entry profiles one TCR beta chain with its context. Its antigen is unidentified. This sample was taken from a study of radiotherapy plus CTLA-4 blockade in lung cancer. Points from the study as a whole: Among blood TCR repertoires after radiotherapy plus ipilimumab, tumor-derived clones expanded.

Some clones are missing from TCRdb's copy, which holds only in-frame ones; the method was immunoSEQ multiplex PCR. The table records about 80,000 clones, around 87% of them present only once. Patients had chemo-refractory metastatic non-small-cell lung cancer and received focal radiation plus CTLA-4 blockade that used ipilimumab. Trimming at V came to 5 bases and at J to 4 bases, leaving 8 bases not matched to a gene. Germline CDR1 reads SGHAT; CDR2 reads FQNNGV. CDR3 size: 15 residues. The chain employs TRBV11-2 and TRBJ1-5; 7 bases agree with TRBD1. The sequenced sample was peripheral blood, obtained from a patient treated with radiotherapy plus ipilimumab. The origin of this receptor is a human donor with non-small cell lung cancer who had stable disease on radiotherapy plus ipilimumab. CDR3: CASSLDRAENQPQHF. The CDR3 coding sequence is TGTGCCAGCAGCCTTGACAGGGCCGAGAATCAGCCCCAGCATTTT.